The sequence of this TCR beta chain was determined in a study of shared clonotypes between healthy human individuals. Genomic DNA from each subset was divided evenly over several immunoSEQ plates. Each PCR replicate run on unsorted PBMC took in 300 ng DNA, tens of thousands of T cell genomes. The unsorted PBMC sample used ten immunoSEQ deep assay plates. Clones were read by immunoSEQ multiplex PCR, and TCRdb kept only the in-frame ones, dropping some. In the table there are about half a million clones, approximately 84% of which are singletons. V shed 6 bases, J shed 1 base, and the junction held 10 bases outside the gene matches. The germline V gene has CDR1 MNHNY and CDR2 SVGAGI (reference sequence). The CDR3 is made up of 16 amino acids. Study observations and caveats: Genetic and exposure-history diversity was limited by the few donors.

A remark on this clone: Its antigen is currently unknown.

The chain uses TRBV6-6 and TRBJ1-1; TRBD1 aligns across 8 bases. Sequencing was done on a sample of PBMCs. This TCR was recovered from a woman aged 40 to 50 in good health. Some clones in this sample may be carry-over from other donors' samples. CDR3 in amino acids: CASSPWGQAANTEAFF. CDR3 coding DNA: TGTGCCAGCAGCCCGTGGGGACAGGCCGCGAACACTGAAGCTTTCTTT.